These T cell receptor beta chains were read from a single sample in a study of blood T cell repertoires in COVID-19. Measured with immunoSEQ multiplex PCR; TCRdb has only the in-frame clones, and not every one. The sample holds about 210,000 clones, around 84% seen once. The sample comprised peripheral blood. Source of these receptors: a man aged 35-49 years who had recovered from COVID-19. CDR3s include the opening cysteine and the closing phenylalanine or tryptophan. The order of the fields is clone size, J gene, V gene, D gene, CDR3 protein, CDR3 DNA. The D gene is left open where the match is weak. Where a row states a size, it is once, few, many or the class of an expanded clone; other rows omit it.

abundance: -; j_gene: TRBJ1-1; v_gene: TRBV18; d_gene: -; CDR3aa: CASSPPTRDTEAFF; CDR3nt: TGTGCCAGCTCACCACCCACGCGCGACACTGAAGCTTTCTTT
abundance: -; j_gene: TRBJ2-2; v_gene: TRBV4-1; d_gene: -; CDR3aa: CASSRGQLITNTGELFF; CDR3nt: TGCGCCAGCAGCCGCGGACAGTTAATAACGAACACCGGGGAGCTGTTTTTT
abundance: -; j_gene: TRBJ2-3; v_gene: TRBV3-1/TRBV3-2; d_gene: TRBD2; CDR3aa: CASGGGASEDTQYF; CDR3nt: TGTGCCAGCGGCGGGGGGGCCAGCGAAGATACGCAGTATTTT
abundance: -; j_gene: TRBJ2-7; v_gene: TRBV10-3; d_gene: TRBD1; CDR3aa: CAISEDRGNEQYF; CDR3nt: TGTGCCATCAGTGAAGACAGGGGAAACGAGCAGTACTTC
abundance: -; j_gene: TRBJ2-5; v_gene: TRBV2; d_gene: TRBD1; CDR3aa: CASSGQGVETQYF; CDR3nt: TGTGCCAGCAGCGGACAGGGAGTGGAGACCCAGTACTTC
abundance: -; j_gene: TRBJ1-2; v_gene: TRBV7-2; d_gene: TRBD1; CDR3aa: CASSLDRGGNYGYTF; CDR3nt: TGTGCCAGCAGCTTGGACAGGGGTGGGAACTATGGCTACACCTTC
abundance: -; j_gene: TRBJ2-7; v_gene: TRBV7-2; d_gene: -; CDR3aa: CASSLIPQGNEQYF; CDR3nt: TGTGCCAGCAGCTTAATCCCCCAGGGGAATGAGCAGTACTTC
abundance: -; j_gene: TRBJ2-7; v_gene: TRBV10-2; d_gene: -; CDR3aa: CASSSGQGTEQYF; CDR3nt: TGCGCCAGCAGTTCCGGGCAGGGTACCGAGCAGTACTTC
abundance: -; j_gene: TRBJ2-3; v_gene: TRBV7-2; d_gene: -; CDR3aa: CASSPIAVSTDTQYF; CDR3nt: TGTGCCAGCAGCCCTATAGCGGTATCCACAGATACGCAGTATTTT
abundance: -; j_gene: TRBJ2-1; v_gene: TRBV12-5; d_gene: -; CDR3aa: CASGSLSTNAVF; CDR3nt: TGTGCTAGTGGTTCCCTGTCTACCAATGCGGTCTTC
abundance: -; j_gene: TRBJ2-1; v_gene: TRBV19; d_gene: -; CDR3aa: CASSPRFGGAWSYNEQFF; CDR3nt: TGTGCCAGTAGCCCTCGGTTTGGGGGGGCATGGTCCTACAATGAGCAGTTCTTC
abundance: -; j_gene: TRBJ1-5; v_gene: TRBV19; d_gene: -; CDR3aa: CASSIVPGSNQPQHF; CDR3nt: TGTGCCAGTAGTATAGTGCCAGGTAGCAATCAGCCCCAGCATTTT
abundance: -; j_gene: TRBJ1-2; v_gene: TRBV25-1; d_gene: -; CDR3aa: CASSAAFRGYTF; CDR3nt: TGTGCCAGCAGTGCAGCTTTCAGGGGCTACACCTTC
abundance: -; j_gene: TRBJ1-2; v_gene: TRBV5-1; d_gene: TRBD1; CDR3aa: CASSYRDRGGYTF; CDR3nt: TGCGCCAGCAGCTACCGGGACAGGGGAGGCTACACCTTC
abundance: -; j_gene: TRBJ1-3; v_gene: TRBV6-5; d_gene: -; CDR3aa: CASSYGVGASGNTIYF; CDR3nt: TGTGCCAGCAGTTACGGTGTTGGGGCCTCTGGAAACACCATATATTTT
abundance: -; j_gene: TRBJ2-3; v_gene: TRBV6-4; d_gene: -; CDR3aa: CASSGDFGGSQYF; CDR3nt: TGTGCCAGCAGTGGTGATTTCGGGGGTTCGCAGTATTTT
abundance: -; j_gene: TRBJ2-1; v_gene: TRBV5-1; d_gene: -; CDR3aa: CASSLNGYNEQFF; CDR3nt: TGCGCCAGCAGCTTGAACGGGTACAATGAGCAGTTCTTC
abundance: -; j_gene: TRBJ2-7; v_gene: TRBV28; d_gene: TRBD2; CDR3aa: CASTTSDSSYEQYF; CDR3nt: TGTGCCAGCACCACTAGCGATAGCTCCTACGAGCAGTACTTC
abundance: -; j_gene: TRBJ1-2; v_gene: TRBV6-6; d_gene: -; CDR3aa: CASALGDYGYTF; CDR3nt: TGTGCCAGCGCACTGGGCGACTATGGCTACACCTTC
abundance: -; j_gene: TRBJ2-3; v_gene: TRBV7-9; d_gene: TRBD2; CDR3aa: CASSRLAGALDTQYF; CDR3nt: TGTGCCAGCAGCCGACTAGCGGGAGCTCTGGATACGCAGTATTTT
abundance: -; j_gene: TRBJ1-1; v_gene: TRBV4-1; d_gene: -; CDR3aa: CASGPRTNTEAFF; CDR3nt: TGCGCCAGTGGGCCACGGACTAACACTGAAGCTTTCTTT
abundance: few; j_gene: TRBJ1-6; v_gene: TRBV19; d_gene: TRBD1; CDR3aa: CASTPLTGQSPLHF; CDR3nt: TGTGCCAGTACCCCTTTGACAGGGCAATCACCCCTCCACTTT
abundance: -; j_gene: TRBJ2-1; v_gene: TRBV7-2; d_gene: -; CDR3aa: CASSLDPSSNEQFF; CDR3nt: TGTGCCAGCAGCTTAGACCCTAGCTCCAATGAGCAGTTCTTC
abundance: -; j_gene: TRBJ2-6; v_gene: TRBV7-9; d_gene: TRBD2; CDR3aa: CASSTSTSAAGANVLTF; CDR3nt: TGTGCCAGCAGCACCTCGACTAGCGCGGCTGGGGCCAACGTCCTGACTTTC
abundance: -; j_gene: TRBJ2-1; v_gene: TRBV10-3; d_gene: TRBD2; CDR3aa: CAISESSGRVDEQFF; CDR3nt: TGTGCCATCAGTGAGAGTAGCGGGAGAGTGGACGAGCAGTTCTTC
abundance: -; j_gene: TRBJ1-1; v_gene: TRBV7-6; d_gene: TRBD1; CDR3aa: CASRINRGENTEAFF; CDR3nt: TGTGCCAGCAGGATAAACAGGGGCGAAAACACTGAAGCTTTCTTT